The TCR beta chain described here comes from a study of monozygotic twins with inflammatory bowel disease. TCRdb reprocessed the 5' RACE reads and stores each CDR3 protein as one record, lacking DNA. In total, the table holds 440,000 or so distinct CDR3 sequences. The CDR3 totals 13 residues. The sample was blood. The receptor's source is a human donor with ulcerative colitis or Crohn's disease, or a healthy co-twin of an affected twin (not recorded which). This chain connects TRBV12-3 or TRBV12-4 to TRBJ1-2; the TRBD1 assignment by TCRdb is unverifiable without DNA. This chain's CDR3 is CASRIQGARGYTF.